This T cell receptor (beta chain) came from a study of beta chain features in type 1 diabetes. For the study at large: Patients looked much like healthy donors when it came to age, gender and cell yields. Study conclusions and caveats: Patients with type 1 diabetes carried fewer insertions and had more deletions at their VDJ junctions. A greater similarity of naive, central memory and Treg TCRB repertoires was seen among patients than among healthy donors. When Type 1 diabetes patients were examined, their TCRB CDR3s proved moderately but significantly shorter in all four CD4+ subsets.

This CDR3 has 15 residues. Germline values: CDR1 GTSNPN, CDR2 SVGIG (reference sequence). Trimming pared 2 bases from V and 0 bases from J, leaving 11 bases between. Regarding this clone: As yet, its antigen is unknown.

Every single donor gave one heparinised blood draw, and these averaged around 0.12 L. Isolated RNA was reverse transcribed in full, so expressed TCRB transcripts were sequenced. Sequencing was performed with immunoSEQ multiplex PCR; in TCRdb, only in-frame clones are kept and a portion is missing. The repertoire consists of 600,000 to 700,000 clones, with around an eighth occurring once and the leading ten covering less than 0.025%. The TCR comes from a man aged 18-30 years with type 1 diabetes. The chain couples TRBV30 to TRBJ2-1, with D perhaps assigned TRBD1 or TRBD2 (5 bases each). Sequencing was done on a sample of naive CD4+ T cells from blood. For the CDR3, the DNA is TGTGCCTGGAGTATGGGGACGAGCTCCTACAATGAGCAGTTCTTC. This translates into CAWSMGTSSYNEQFF.